This section outlines one T cell receptor beta chain sequence together with its context. Its specificity is not known. A read error may explain this, as a much larger clone is one base away. Alongside a J-beta primer mix, a sample-barcoded 5' primer served in a second PCR lasting 7 to 11 cycles. All samples gave at least 3 million CDR3-containing paired-end reads. TCRdb recomputed calls from the 5' RACE reads with MiXCR, one row per CDR3 protein. The sample includes roughly 680,000 distinct CDR3 sequences, 52% of them seen just once. The data originate from a study of blood T cells in healthy people across ages. Study-wide context: Template-switching capture recovered about one barcoded beta molecule per two T cells. Study-level points and caveats: The CMV status of each donor remained undetermined, and this could have confounded shifts in expanded clonotypes.

Trimming took off 1 base at V and 13 bases at J, with 17 bases between the two ends. This CDR3 spans 14 amino acids. Germline V gene sequence: CDR1 LGHNA, CDR2 YNFKEQ. This sequence originates from a woman over 75 in good health. The V and J genes are TRBV4-2 and TRBJ2-1, with no clear D. The sequenced material came from blood. The CDR3 protein is CASSQVAQKETQFF. DNA of the CDR3: TGTGCCAGCAGCCAAGTGGCACAGAAAGAGACCCAGTTCTTC.